The subject of this entry is one T cell receptor beta chain. Some clones are missing from TCRdb's copy, which holds only in-frame ones; the method was immunoSEQ multiplex PCR. The profile shows 98,000 or so clones, 91% of them singletons. This CDR3 contains 17 residues. V gave up 1 base and J gave up 0 bases, with 13 bases separating them. CDR1 is LGHDT and CDR2 is YNNKEL in the germline V gene (reference sequence). The data were taken from a study of blood T cell repertoires in COVID-19. The chain couples TRBV3-1 (or the pseudogene TRBV3-2) to TRBJ1-3; D may be TRBD1 (5 bases). The source material was peripheral blood. This TCR derives from a human donor in a cohort sampled during active COVID-19. The CDR3 is CASSQGIGGNSGNTIYF. DNA for the CDR3: TGTGCCAGCAGCCAAGGGATCGGGGGGAACTCTGGAAACACCATATATTTT.